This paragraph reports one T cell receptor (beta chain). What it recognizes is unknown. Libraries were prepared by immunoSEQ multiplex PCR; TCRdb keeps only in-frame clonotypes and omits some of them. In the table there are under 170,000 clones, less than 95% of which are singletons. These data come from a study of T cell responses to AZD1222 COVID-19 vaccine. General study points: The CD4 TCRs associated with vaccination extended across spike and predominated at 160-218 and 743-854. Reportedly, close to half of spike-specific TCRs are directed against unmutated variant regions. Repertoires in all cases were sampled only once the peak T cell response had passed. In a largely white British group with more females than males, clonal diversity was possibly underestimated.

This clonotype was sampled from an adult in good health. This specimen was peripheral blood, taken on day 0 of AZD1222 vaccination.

The CDR3 region is CASSLTGRDTEAFF. CDR3 DNA sequence: TGTGCCAGCAGCCTCACGGGGCGCGACACTGAAGCTTTCTTT. The gene calls are TRBV7-9 and TRBJ1-1, with a possible D match to TRBD1 (5 bases). V was cut by 5 bases and J by 3 bases, with 13 bases left in between. Germline values: CDR1 SEHNR, CDR2 FQNEAQ (reference sequence). There are 14 residues in the CDR3.